The rows below give T cell receptor beta chains drawn from one sample of a study of graft-versus-host responses after intestinal transplantation. Assay: immunoSEQ multiplex PCR; the TCRdb copy retains only in-frame clones and omits some. Here the sample spans around 20,000 clones, around 80% being singletons. The input for sequencing was ileum tissue, taken 12 days after intestinal transplant. The receptors derive from a human patient who received an intestinal transplant, so some T cells may come from the graft donor. CDR3s include the opening cysteine and the closing phenylalanine or tryptophan. A D gene is named only where the DNA matches it firmly. Size is omitted from some rows. Given values are once, few, many or a class for expanded clones.

D gene: TRBD2
J gene: TRBJ2-1
clone size: -
V gene: TRBV27
CDR3 DNA: TGTGCCAGCAGTTTGGGACTAGCGGGGGGGCCGCGGAATGAGCAGTTCTTC
CDR3 protein: CASSLGLAGGPRNEQFF

D gene: TRBD2
J gene: TRBJ2-7
clone size: -
V gene: TRBV4-1
CDR3 DNA: TGCGCCAGCAGCCTTTCAATCGGACTAGCGCCCCACGAGCAGTACTTC
CDR3 protein: CASSLSIGLAPHEQYF

D gene: -
J gene: TRBJ2-3
clone size: once
V gene: TRBV11-3
CDR3 DNA: TGTGCCAGCAGCCCGGAGGTCGCGGGCAATTTAGATACGCAGTATTTT
CDR3 protein: CASSPEVAGNLDTQYF

D gene: -
J gene: TRBJ2-7
clone size: -
V gene: TRBV2
CDR3 DNA: TGTGCCAGCAGCGACGGACAGCTTGACTACGAGCAGTACTTC
CDR3 protein: CASSDGQLDYEQYF

D gene: -
J gene: TRBJ1-2
clone size: -
V gene: TRBV6-5
CDR3 DNA: TGTGCCAGCAGACTTACAGGGAACTATGGCTACACCTTC
CDR3 protein: CASRLTGNYGYTF

D gene: TRBD1
J gene: TRBJ1-5
clone size: -
V gene: TRBV19
CDR3 DNA: TGTGCCAGTAGTATATCTCCCGGGACAGGGGCTTTCATATATGCGAGCAATCAGCCCCAGCATTTT
CDR3 protein: CASSISPGTGAFIYASNQPQHF

D gene: -
J gene: TRBJ1-1
clone size: -
V gene: TRBV6-5
CDR3 DNA: TGTGCCAGCAGTTACGGGGGGGCGGACACTGAAGCTTTCTTT
CDR3 protein: CASSYGGADTEAFF

D gene: -
J gene: TRBJ2-1
clone size: few
V gene: TRBV4-1
CDR3 DNA: TGCGCCAGCAGCCAAGGTGCTAGTTGGCTCGGTGAGCAGTTCTTC
CDR3 protein: CASSQGASWLGEQFF

D gene: -
J gene: TRBJ2-7
clone size: -
V gene: TRBV4-1
CDR3 DNA: TGCGCCAGCAGCCAAGAGGGCAGCTCCTACGAGCAGTACTTC
CDR3 protein: CASSQEGSSYEQYF

D gene: -
J gene: TRBJ2-1
clone size: -
V gene: TRBV10-3
CDR3 DNA: TGTGCCATCAGTGCCCACCAGGGATTAGGAAACTCCTACAATGAGCAGTTCTTC
CDR3 protein: CAISAHQGLGNSYNEQFF

D gene: -
J gene: TRBJ2-1
clone size: once
V gene: TRBV6-6
CDR3 DNA: TGTGCCAGCAGTTACTCGAAGTACCTTGCCGTCGGTGAGCAGTTCTTC
CDR3 protein: CASSYSKYLAVGEQFF

D gene: TRBD2
J gene: TRBJ2-5
clone size: -
V gene: TRBV15
CDR3 DNA: TGTGCCACCAGCAGAGGGGGGACTAGCGGGGGTACCCGCCAAGAGACCCAGTACTTC
CDR3 protein: CATSRGGTSGGTRQETQYF

D gene: TRBD2
J gene: TRBJ2-7
clone size: -
V gene: TRBV11-2
CDR3 DNA: TGTGCCAGCAGCTTTGGGGGGGTCGAGCAGTACTTC
CDR3 protein: CASSFGGVEQYF

D gene: -
J gene: TRBJ2-3
clone size: -
V gene: TRBV4-2
CDR3 DNA: TGTGCCAGCAGCCAAGTGACGGACTGGAAAGATACGCAGTATTTT
CDR3 protein: CASSQVTDWKDTQYF

D gene: -
J gene: TRBJ1-5
clone size: -
V gene: TRBV7-8
CDR3 DNA: TGTGCCAGCAGCTTGCGGGAGGGCTACTATCAGCCCCAGCATTTT
CDR3 protein: CASSLREGYYQPQHF

D gene: -
J gene: TRBJ1-1
clone size: -
V gene: TRBV4-1
CDR3 DNA: TGCGCCAGCAGCCAAGATCGATCGGTAATCACTGAAGCTTTCTTT
CDR3 protein: CASSQDRSVITEAFF

D gene: -
J gene: TRBJ2-2
clone size: -
V gene: TRBV19
CDR3 DNA: TGTGGCAGTGTGGGGGGGAACACCGGGGAGCTGTTTTTT
CDR3 protein: CGSVGGNTGELFF

D gene: -
J gene: TRBJ1-2
clone size: -
V gene: TRBV21-1
CDR3 DNA: TGTGCCAACTGCGATTTGGTAGGGGCCAACCATGGCTACACCTTC
CDR3 protein: CANCDLVGANHGYTF

D gene: -
J gene: TRBJ1-2
clone size: -
V gene: TRBV6-5
CDR3 DNA: TGTGCCAGCAGTTACGGGCAGGGGCTGGACTATGGCTACACCTTC
CDR3 protein: CASSYGQGLDYGYTF

D gene: TRBD1
J gene: TRBJ2-1
clone size: -
V gene: TRBV7-9
CDR3 DNA: TGTGCCAGCAGTCTTAAGGGGGCTGAGCAGTTCTTC
CDR3 protein: CASSLKGAEQFF

D gene: TRBD2
J gene: TRBJ2-1
clone size: -
V gene: TRBV15
CDR3 DNA: TGTGCCACCAGCAGAGGAGGCGGGAGGGCCTACAATGAGCAGTTCTTC
CDR3 protein: CATSRGGGRAYNEQFF

D gene: -
J gene: TRBJ2-5
clone size: -
V gene: TRBV7-9
CDR3 DNA: TGTGCCAGCAGCTTACCCGCGGAAGAGACCCAGTACTTC
CDR3 protein: CASSLPAEETQYF

D gene: -
J gene: TRBJ2-2
clone size: -
V gene: TRBV19
CDR3 DNA: TGTGCCAGTAGGGTCACCGGGGGGCCCACCGGGGAGCTGTTTTTT
CDR3 protein: CASRVTGGPTGELFF

D gene: -
J gene: TRBJ1-2
clone size: -
V gene: TRBV28
CDR3 DNA: TGTGCCAGCAGTTTCCCATTTGCAGGGCCTAACTATGGCTACACCTTC
CDR3 protein: CASSFPFAGPNYGYTF

D gene: -
J gene: TRBJ2-7
clone size: -
V gene: TRBV13
CDR3 DNA: TGTGCCAGCAGGTCAGGGTTCGACGAGCAGTACTTC
CDR3 protein: CASRSGFDEQYF

D gene: -
J gene: TRBJ2-1
clone size: -
V gene: TRBV7-9
CDR3 DNA: TGTGCCAGCAGCTTGACGGGAGCCTACAATGAGCAGTTCTTC
CDR3 protein: CASSLTGAYNEQFF

D gene: TRBD2
J gene: TRBJ2-3
clone size: -
V gene: TRBV6-5
CDR3 DNA: TGTGCCAGCAGCAACATAGCGGGAGGCACAGATACGCAGTATTTT
CDR3 protein: CASSNIAGGTDTQYF

D gene: -
J gene: TRBJ2-1
clone size: -
V gene: TRBV11-2
CDR3 DNA: TGTGCCAGCAGCAAATGGGACAACTACAATGAGCAGTTCTTC
CDR3 protein: CASSKWDNYNEQFF

D gene: TRBD2
J gene: TRBJ2-1
clone size: few
V gene: TRBV7-3
CDR3 DNA: TGTGCCAGCAGCTTAGTGGGTGCGACTAGCGGGGACAATGAGCAGTTCTTC
CDR3 protein: CASSLVGATSGDNEQFF

D gene: TRBD1
J gene: TRBJ1-4
clone size: -
V gene: TRBV4-2
CDR3 DNA: TGTGCCAGCAGCCAAGCGGACAGGGGCCTTGAAAAACTGTTTTTT
CDR3 protein: CASSQADRGLEKLFF

D gene: -
J gene: TRBJ1-1
clone size: -
V gene: TRBV6-1
CDR3 DNA: TGTGCCAGCAGTCTTGACCGACGGGAGAACACTGAAGCTTTCTTT
CDR3 protein: CASSLDRRENTEAFF

D gene: -
J gene: TRBJ2-7
clone size: -
V gene: TRBV11-3
CDR3 DNA: TGTGCCAGCAGCTTCGGTATAATAAGCGACGAGCAGTACTTC
CDR3 protein: CASSFGIISDEQYF

D gene: TRBD1
J gene: TRBJ1-2
clone size: -
V gene: TRBV5-4
CDR3 DNA: TGTGCCAGCAGCTTGGGGAGGGACAGGGGCGACTATGGCTACACCTTC
CDR3 protein: CASSLGRDRGDYGYTF

D gene: -
J gene: TRBJ2-7
clone size: -
V gene: TRBV11-2
CDR3 DNA: TGTGCCAGCAGCTTAAAGCAAACCTACGAGCAGTACTTC
CDR3 protein: CASSLKQTYEQYF

D gene: TRBD1
J gene: TRBJ1-1
clone size: -
V gene: TRBV6-1
CDR3 DNA: TGTGCCAGCACCACAGGGGAAAGGTACACTGAAGCTTTCTTT
CDR3 protein: CASTTGERYTEAFF

D gene: -
J gene: TRBJ2-2
clone size: -
V gene: TRBV19
CDR3 DNA: TGTGCCAGTAGGAGGGAAGTTGTAACCGGGGAGCTGTTTTTT
CDR3 protein: CASRREVVTGELFF

D gene: TRBD1
J gene: TRBJ1-2
clone size: -
V gene: TRBV7-9
CDR3 DNA: TGTGCCAGCAGCTTAACAGGGGCGGGGGGCTACACCTTC
CDR3 protein: CASSLTGAGGYTF

D gene: TRBD1
J gene: TRBJ1-2
clone size: -
V gene: TRBV2
CDR3 DNA: TGTGCCAGCACGGGGACAGCTAACTATGGCTACACCTTC
CDR3 protein: CASTGTANYGYTF

D gene: -
J gene: TRBJ2-1
clone size: -
V gene: TRBV10-2
CDR3 DNA: TGCGCCAGCAGTGAGTCACAGGTCTGGAACTACAATGAGCAGTTCTTC
CDR3 protein: CASSESQVWNYNEQFF

D gene: -
J gene: TRBJ2-1
clone size: -
V gene: TRBV19
CDR3 DNA: TGTGCCAGTAGTATAATAGGGGCTGGGTATGGTGAGCAGTTCTTC
CDR3 protein: CASSIIGAGYGEQFF

D gene: -
J gene: TRBJ1-1
clone size: few
V gene: TRBV6-6
CDR3 DNA: TGTGCCAGCAGTTACTCGGGCTCGGCGGGGCTGGCTTTCTTT
CDR3 protein: CASSYSGSAGLAFF

D gene: TRBD1
J gene: TRBJ1-2
clone size: -
V gene: TRBV10-3
CDR3 DNA: TGTGCCATCAGGAAGGGACAGGGAAGACTCTCCCCTCGGCCTAACTATGGCTACACCTTC
CDR3 protein: CAIRKGQGRLSPRPNYGYTF

D gene: -
J gene: TRBJ1-1
clone size: -
V gene: TRBV15
CDR3 DNA: TGTGCCACCAGCAGAGAGAGGGCTTTTCCCAGGAACACTGAAGCTTTCTTT
CDR3 protein: CATSRERAFPRNTEAFF